This T cell receptor (beta chain) was obtained from a study of glioma-infiltrating T cells. Germline CDR1 SGHVS, CDR2 FQNEAQ. This CDR3 region has 15 residues. The germline V and J ends were trimmed by 8 bases and 11 bases, with 25 bases remaining between them. For this clonotype: Its specificity is unknown.

TCR alpha and beta CDR3 regions were amplified from RNA using iRepertoire nested multiplex PCR. TCRdb passed the multiplex PCR reads through MiXCR, listing each CDR3 protein once. This sample carries about 140,000 distinct CDR3 sequences, 39% of them seen once, and the ten largest clones take around 18%. Findings of the study overall: Above-expected tissue-blood divergence occurred in all gliomas, most in low-grade ones.

The sequenced sample consisted of glioma tissue, nonneoplastic brain tissue, or PBMCs (not recorded which). The chain uses TRBV7-8 and TRBJ2-1, with D possibly TRBD2 on 5 matching bases. The sequence came from a human donor with low-grade glioma or glioblastoma, undergoing nonglioma brain surgery, or in good health (not recorded which). CDR3 region: CASALSGLSTMKQFF. In DNA, the CDR3 is TGTGCCAGCGCGCTCAGCGGATTATCTACAATGAAGCAGTTCTTC. The entire variable domain, with the rest obtained from reference TRBV7-8 and TRBJ2-1, is as follows: GAGVSQSPRYKVAKRGQDVALRCDPISGHVSLFWYQQALGQGPEFLTYFQNEAQLDKSGLPSDRFFAERPEGSVSTLKIQRTQQEDSAVYLCASALSGLSTMKQFFGPGTRLTVL.